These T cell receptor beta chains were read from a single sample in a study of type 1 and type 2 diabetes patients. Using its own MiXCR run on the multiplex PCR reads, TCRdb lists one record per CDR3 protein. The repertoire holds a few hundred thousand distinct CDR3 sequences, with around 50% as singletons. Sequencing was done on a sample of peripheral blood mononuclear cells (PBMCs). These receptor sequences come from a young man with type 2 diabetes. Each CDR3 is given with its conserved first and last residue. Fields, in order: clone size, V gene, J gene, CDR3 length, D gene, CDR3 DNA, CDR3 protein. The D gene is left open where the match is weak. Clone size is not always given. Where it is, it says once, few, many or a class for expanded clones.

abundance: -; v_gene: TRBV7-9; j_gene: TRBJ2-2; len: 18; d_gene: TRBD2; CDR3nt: TGTGCCAGCAGCCTCCTCGGGCTAGCGGGACCTCCGTACGGGGAGCTGTTTTTT; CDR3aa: CASSLLGLAGPPYGELFF
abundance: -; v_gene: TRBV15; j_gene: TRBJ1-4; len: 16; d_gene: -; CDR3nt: TGTGCCACCAGCGTAGCCCGTGGGCCAGAAGGGGAAAAACTGTTTTTT; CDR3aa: CATSVARGPEGEKLFF
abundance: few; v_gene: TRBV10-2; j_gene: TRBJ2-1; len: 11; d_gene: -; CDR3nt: TGCGCCAGCCAACACGGCAATGAGCAGTTCTTC; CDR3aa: CASQHGNEQFF
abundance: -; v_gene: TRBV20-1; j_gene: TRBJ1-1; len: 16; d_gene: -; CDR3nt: TGCAGTGCTAGAGATAACGGTCCAGAGACGGGCACTGAAGCTTTCTTT; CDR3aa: CSARDNGPETGTEAFF
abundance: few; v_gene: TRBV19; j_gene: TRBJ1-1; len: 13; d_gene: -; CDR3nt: TGTGCCAGTAGCGCCCTTTCGAACACTGAAGCTTTCTTT; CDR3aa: CASSALSNTEAFF
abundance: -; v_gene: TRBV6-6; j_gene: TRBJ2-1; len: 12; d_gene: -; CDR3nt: TGTGCCAGCAGCATCTCTAGGCATGAGCAGTTCTTC; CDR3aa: CASSISRHEQFF
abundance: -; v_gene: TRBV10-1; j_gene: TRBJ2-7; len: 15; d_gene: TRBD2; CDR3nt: TGCGCCAGCAGTGAGTACTCGACTAGCGGGAGCGAGCAGTACTTC; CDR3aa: CASSEYSTSGSEQYF
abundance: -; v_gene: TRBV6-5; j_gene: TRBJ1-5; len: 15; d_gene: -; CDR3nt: TGTGCCAGCAGCGACAAGGCTTATAGCAATCAGCCCCAGCATTTT; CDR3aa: CASSDKAYSNQPQHF
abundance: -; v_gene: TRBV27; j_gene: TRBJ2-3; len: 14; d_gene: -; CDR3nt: TGTGCCAGCAGTTTAAACTACCTCCCGGATACGCAGTATTTT; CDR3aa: CASSLNYLPDTQYF
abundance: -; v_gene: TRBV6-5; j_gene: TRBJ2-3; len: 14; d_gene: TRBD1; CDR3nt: TGTGCCAGCAGTTGGCCAGGGGACAGAGATACGCAGTATTTT; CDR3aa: CASSWPGDRDTQYF
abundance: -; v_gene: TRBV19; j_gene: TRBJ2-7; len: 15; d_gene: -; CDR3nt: TGTGCCATCAGTGAAGAGTCGGGGTCCCACTACGAGCAGCACTTC; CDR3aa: CAISEESGSHYEQHF
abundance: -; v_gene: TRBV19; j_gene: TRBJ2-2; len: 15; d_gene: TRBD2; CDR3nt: TGTGCCAGTAGTAGCGGGAGGGCCGGCACCGGGGAGCTGTTTTTT; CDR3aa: CASSSGRAGTGELFF
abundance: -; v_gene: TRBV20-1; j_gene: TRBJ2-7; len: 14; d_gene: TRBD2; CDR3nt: TGCAGTGCTAGAGGAAGGGAGGGTAGAAACGAGCAGTACTTC; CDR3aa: CSARGREGRNEQYF
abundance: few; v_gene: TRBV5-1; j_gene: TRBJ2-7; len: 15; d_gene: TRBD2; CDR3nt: TGCGCCAGCAGCCGTACGACTAGCGGAGCCTACGAGCAGTACTTC; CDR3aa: CASSRTTSGAYEQYF
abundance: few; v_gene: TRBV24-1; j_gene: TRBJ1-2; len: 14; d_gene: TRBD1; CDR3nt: TGTGCCACCAGTGACCCCGGACAGGGTCGGAGCTACACCTTC; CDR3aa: CATSDPGQGRSYTF
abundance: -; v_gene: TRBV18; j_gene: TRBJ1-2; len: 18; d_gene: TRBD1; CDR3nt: TGTGCCAGCTCACCACTACCAAATAGGGGACAGGGTGACGATGGCTACACCTTC; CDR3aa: CASSPLPNRGQGDDGYTF
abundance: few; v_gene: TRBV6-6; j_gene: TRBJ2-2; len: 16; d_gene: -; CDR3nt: TGTGCCAGCAGTTACGGTGCCGGAGGAGTCACCGGGGAGCTGTTTTTT; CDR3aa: CASSYGAGGVTGELFF
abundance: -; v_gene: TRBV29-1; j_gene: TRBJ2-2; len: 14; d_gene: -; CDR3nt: TGCAGCGTTGTGGGGGGAGTCCAGGGCGGGGAGCTGTTTTTT; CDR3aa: CSVVGGVQGGELFF
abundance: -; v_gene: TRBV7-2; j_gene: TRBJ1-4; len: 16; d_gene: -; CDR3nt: TGTGCCAGCAGCTTACGGTCAGGGTTTGTTTCTGAAAAACTGTTTTTT; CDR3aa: CASSLRSGFVSEKLFF
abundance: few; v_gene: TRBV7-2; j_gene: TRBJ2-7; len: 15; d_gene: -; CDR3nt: TGTGCCAGCAGCCTTACCGGGACCGTGCCTTACGAGCAGTACTTC; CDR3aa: CASSLTGTVPYEQYF
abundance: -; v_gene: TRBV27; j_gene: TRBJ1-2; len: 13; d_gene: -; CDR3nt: TGTGCCAGCAGCCCAGGGGCCGCCTATGGCTACACCTTC; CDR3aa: CASSPGAAYGYTF
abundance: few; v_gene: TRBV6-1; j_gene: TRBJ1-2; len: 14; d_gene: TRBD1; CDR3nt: TGTGCCAGCAGAGTTGGACAGGGAGACTATGGCTACACCTTC; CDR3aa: CASRVGQGDYGYTF
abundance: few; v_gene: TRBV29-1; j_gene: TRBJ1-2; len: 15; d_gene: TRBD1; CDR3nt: TGCAGCGTCGCGTATGAGGACAGGGGGCTCTATGGCTACACCTTC; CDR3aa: CSVAYEDRGLYGYTF
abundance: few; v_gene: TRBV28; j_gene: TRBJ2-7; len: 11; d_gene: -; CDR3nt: TGTGCCAGCAGCACAGGGTTCAAGTTGTACTTC; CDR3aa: CASSTGFKLYF
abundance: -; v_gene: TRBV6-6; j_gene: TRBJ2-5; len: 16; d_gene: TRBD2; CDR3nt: TGTGCCAGCAGTTACTCGGCGGGAGGGCCACGGGAGACCCAGTACTTC; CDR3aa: CASSYSAGGPRETQYF
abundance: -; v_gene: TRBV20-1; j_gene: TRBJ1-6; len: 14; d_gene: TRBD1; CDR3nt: TGCAGTGCCAGAAGGACAGGCTATAATTCACCCCTCCACTTT; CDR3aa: CSARRTGYNSPLHF
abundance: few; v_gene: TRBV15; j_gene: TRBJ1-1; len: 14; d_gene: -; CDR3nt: TGTGCCACCAGTGCCGGAGACAGCCTAACTGAAGCTTTCTTT; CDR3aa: CATSAGDSLTEAFF
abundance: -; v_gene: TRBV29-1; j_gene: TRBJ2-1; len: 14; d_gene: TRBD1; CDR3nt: TGCAGCGTTGAGTGGGACAGCTCCTACAATGAGCAGTTCTTC; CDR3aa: CSVEWDSSYNEQFF
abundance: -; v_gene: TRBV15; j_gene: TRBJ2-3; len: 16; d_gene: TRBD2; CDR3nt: TGTGCCACCAGCTTCCGGACTAGCGGGAGCCTAGATGCGCAGTATTTT; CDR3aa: CATSFRTSGSLDAQYF
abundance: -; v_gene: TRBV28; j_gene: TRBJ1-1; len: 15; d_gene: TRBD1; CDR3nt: TGTGCCAGCAGTTCCCACAGGGGACCGAACACTGAAGCTTTCTTT; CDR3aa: CASSSHRGPNTEAFF
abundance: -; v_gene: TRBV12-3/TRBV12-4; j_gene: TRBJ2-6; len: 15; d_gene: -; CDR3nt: TGTGCCAGCAGACGACGGGGCTCTGGGGCCAACGTCCTGACTTTC; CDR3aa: CASRRRGSGANVLTF
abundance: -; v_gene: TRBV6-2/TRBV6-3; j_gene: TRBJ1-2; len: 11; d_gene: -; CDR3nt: TGTGCCAGCGGACAAGGCTATGGCTACACCTTC; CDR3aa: CASGQGYGYTF